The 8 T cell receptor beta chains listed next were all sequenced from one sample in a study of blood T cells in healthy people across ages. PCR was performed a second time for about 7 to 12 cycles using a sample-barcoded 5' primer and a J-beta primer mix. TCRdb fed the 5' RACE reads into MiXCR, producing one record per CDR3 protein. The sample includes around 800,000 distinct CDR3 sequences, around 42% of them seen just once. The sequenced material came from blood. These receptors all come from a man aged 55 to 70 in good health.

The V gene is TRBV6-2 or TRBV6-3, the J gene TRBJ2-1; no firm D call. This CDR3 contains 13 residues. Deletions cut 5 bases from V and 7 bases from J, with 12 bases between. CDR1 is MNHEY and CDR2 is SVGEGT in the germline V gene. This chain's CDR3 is CASSNQANNEQFF. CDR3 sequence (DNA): TGTGCCAGCAGTAATCAGGCGAATAATGAGCAGTTCTTC.

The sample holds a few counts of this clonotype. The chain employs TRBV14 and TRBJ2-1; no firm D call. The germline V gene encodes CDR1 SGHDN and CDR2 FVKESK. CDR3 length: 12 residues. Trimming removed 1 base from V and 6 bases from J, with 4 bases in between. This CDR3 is CASSQGSNEQFF. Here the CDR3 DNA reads TGTGCCAGCAGCCAAGGAAGCAATGAGCAGTTCTTC.

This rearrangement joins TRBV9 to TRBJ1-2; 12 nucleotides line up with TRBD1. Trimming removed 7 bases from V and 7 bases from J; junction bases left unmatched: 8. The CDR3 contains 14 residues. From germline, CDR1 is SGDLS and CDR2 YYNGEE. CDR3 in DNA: TGTGCCAGCGGCACCGGGACAGGGGGCTTTGGCTACACCTTC. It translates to CASGTGTGGFGYTF.

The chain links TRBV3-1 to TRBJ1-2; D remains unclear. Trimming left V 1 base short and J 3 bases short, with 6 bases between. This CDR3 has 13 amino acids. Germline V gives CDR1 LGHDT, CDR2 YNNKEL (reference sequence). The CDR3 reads CASSQGLHYGYTF. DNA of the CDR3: TGTGCCAGCAGCCAAGGACTTCACTATGGCTACACCTTC.

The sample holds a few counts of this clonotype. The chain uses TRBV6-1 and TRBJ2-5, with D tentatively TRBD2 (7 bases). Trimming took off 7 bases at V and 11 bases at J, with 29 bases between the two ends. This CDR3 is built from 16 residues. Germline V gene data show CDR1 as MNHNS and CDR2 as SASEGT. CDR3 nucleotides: TGTGCCAGCACCCAAGCACAGGGAGGGGATCTCTATGAGCAGTACTTC. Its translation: CASTQAQGGDLYEQYF.

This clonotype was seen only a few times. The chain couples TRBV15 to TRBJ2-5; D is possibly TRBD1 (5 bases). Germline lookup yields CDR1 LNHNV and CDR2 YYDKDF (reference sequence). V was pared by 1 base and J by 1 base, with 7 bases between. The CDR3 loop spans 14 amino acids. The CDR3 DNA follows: TGTGCCACCAGCAGAGGAACAGGCCAAGAGACCCAGTACTTC. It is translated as CATSRGTGQETQYF.

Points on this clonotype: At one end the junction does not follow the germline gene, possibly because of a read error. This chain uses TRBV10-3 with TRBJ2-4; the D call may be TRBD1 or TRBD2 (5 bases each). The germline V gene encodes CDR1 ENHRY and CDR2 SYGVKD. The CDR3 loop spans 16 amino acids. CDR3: CAISESGGRAKNVQYF. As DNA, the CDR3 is TGTGCCATCAGTGAGTCTGGGGGTAGAGCCAAAAACGTTCAGTACTTC.

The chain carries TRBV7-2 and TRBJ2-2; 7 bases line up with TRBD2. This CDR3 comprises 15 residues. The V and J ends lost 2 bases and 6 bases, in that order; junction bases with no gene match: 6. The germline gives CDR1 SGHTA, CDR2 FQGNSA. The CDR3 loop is CASSLSGALPGELFF. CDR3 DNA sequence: TGTGCCAGCAGCTTAAGCGGGGCGCTACCCGGGGAGCTGTTTTTT.